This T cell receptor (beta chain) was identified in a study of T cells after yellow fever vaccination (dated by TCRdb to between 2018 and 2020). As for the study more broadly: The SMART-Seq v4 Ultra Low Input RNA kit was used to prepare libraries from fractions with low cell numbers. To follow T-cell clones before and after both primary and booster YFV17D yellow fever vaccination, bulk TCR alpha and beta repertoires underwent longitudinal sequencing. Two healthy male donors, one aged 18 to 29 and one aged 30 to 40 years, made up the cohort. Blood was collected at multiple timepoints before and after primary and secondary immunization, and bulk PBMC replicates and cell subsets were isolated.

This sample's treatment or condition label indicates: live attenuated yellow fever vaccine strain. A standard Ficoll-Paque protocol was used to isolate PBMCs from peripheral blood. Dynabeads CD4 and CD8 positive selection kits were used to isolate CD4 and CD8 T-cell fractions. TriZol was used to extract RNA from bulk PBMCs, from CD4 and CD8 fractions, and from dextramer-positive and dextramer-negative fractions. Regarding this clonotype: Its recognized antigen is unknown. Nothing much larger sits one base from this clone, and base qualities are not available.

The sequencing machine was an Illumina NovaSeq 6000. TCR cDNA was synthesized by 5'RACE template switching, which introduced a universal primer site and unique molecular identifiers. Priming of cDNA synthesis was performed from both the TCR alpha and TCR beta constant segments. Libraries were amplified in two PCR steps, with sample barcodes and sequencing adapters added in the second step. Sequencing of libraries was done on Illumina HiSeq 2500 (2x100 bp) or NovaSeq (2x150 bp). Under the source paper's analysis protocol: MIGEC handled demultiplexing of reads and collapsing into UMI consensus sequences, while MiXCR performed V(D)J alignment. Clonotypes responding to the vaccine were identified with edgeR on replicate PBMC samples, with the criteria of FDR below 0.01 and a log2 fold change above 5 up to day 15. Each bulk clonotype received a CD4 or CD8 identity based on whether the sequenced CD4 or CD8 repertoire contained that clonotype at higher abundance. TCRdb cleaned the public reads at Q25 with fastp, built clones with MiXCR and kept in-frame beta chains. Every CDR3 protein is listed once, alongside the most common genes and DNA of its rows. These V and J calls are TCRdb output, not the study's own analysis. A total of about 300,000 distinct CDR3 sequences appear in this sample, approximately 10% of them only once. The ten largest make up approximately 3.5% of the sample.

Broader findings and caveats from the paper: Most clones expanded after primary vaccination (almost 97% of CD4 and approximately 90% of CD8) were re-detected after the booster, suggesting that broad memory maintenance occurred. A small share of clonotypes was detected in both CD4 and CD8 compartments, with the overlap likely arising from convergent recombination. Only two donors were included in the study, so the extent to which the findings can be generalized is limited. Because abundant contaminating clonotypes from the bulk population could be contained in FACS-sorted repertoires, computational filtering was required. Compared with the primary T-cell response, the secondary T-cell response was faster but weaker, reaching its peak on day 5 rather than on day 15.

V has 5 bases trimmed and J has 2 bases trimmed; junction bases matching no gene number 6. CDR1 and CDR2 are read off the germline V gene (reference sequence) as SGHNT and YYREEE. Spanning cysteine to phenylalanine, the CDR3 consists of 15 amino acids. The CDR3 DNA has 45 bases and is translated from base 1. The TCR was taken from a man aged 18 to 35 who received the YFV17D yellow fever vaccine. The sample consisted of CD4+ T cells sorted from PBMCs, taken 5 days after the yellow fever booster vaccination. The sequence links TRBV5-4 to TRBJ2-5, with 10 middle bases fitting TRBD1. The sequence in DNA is TGTGCCAGCAGATCAAGGACAGGGGGGCAAGAGACCCAGTACTTC. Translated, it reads CASRSRTGGQETQYF.